This T cell receptor (beta chain) was observed in a study of blood T cell repertoires in COVID-19. Study summary: Spain, Italy and the United States supplied samples that represented acute and convalescent COVID-19. Sources were T cells, B-cell-depleted T cells, or PBMCs; the material itself was cDNA or gDNA.

Per the authors' pipeline: By means of reference gene primer amplification, nucleated cell counts were estimated. Sequenced by immunoSEQ multiplex PCR; TCRdb stores in-frame clones only, minus some. That table gives V, J and clone size, and the DNA gave D and trimming. The data show 230,000 or so clones, 90% seen once. The CDR3 has 16 residues. V was pared by 5 bases and J by 3 bases, with 14 bases between. Germline V CDR1 and CDR2: SEHNR, FQNEAQ (reference sequence). The V and J genes are TRBV7-9 and TRBJ1-6; D may be TRBD1 (6 bases). Material for sequencing was peripheral blood. The receptor comes from a woman aged 55-69 years with COVID-19, enrolled during active disease. The CDR3 nucleotides read TGTGCCAGCAGCGAGGGGTTGACAGGCTATAATTCACCCCTCCACTTT. Translated, it gives CASSEGLTGYNSPLHF.